Each of the 21 T cell receptor beta chains below was sequenced from the same sample in a study of blood T cell repertoires in COVID-19. Sequencing was performed with immunoSEQ multiplex PCR; in TCRdb, only in-frame clones are kept and a portion is missing. The table lists more than 60,000 clones, about 90% of them singletons. Sequenced: peripheral blood. The receptors shown here come from a human donor in a cohort sampled during active COVID-19.

This chain connects TRBV6-4 to TRBJ1-5, with D possibly matching TRBD1 (5 bases). V was pared by 4 bases and J by 0 bases, with 16 bases between. The CDR3 has 17 residues. The germline gives CDR1 MRHNA, CDR2 SNTAGT. The CDR3 DNA sequence: TGTGCCAGCAGTGTTTCCGGGGGTCCTGATAGCAATCAGCCCCAGCATTTT. Translated: CASSVSGGPDSNQPQHF.

This rearrangement joins TRBV2 to TRBJ2-5; TRBD2 agrees at 11 bases. The CDR3 is made up of 16 amino acids. Per the germline V gene, CDR1 is SNHLY and CDR2 is FYNNEI. V trimming: 7 bases; J trimming: 7 bases; junction bases outside the gene matches: 14. For the CDR3, the DNA is TGTGCCAGCACCCCCTCCCCTAGCGGGGGGCAGGGGACCCAGTACTTC. Its protein product is CASTPSPSGGQGTQYF. The entire variable domain, with the rest obtained from reference TRBV2 and TRBJ2-5, is as follows: EPEVTQTPSHQVTQMGQEVILRCVPISNHLYFYWYRQILGQKVEFLVSFYNNEISEKSEIFDDQFSVERPDGSNFTLKIRSTKLEDSAMYFCASTPSPSGGQGTQYFGPGTRLLVL.

This clone is a singleton in its sample. J is TRBJ2-5 and V is TRBV29-1; 11 bases agree with TRBD2. Germline V gene sequence: CDR1 SQVTM, CDR2 ANQGSEA. With 0 bases clipped from V and 1 base from J, the junction kept 4 bases outside the gene matches. The CDR3 contains 16 residues. The CDR3 sequence is CSVEDLAGGSQETQYF. CDR3 sequence (DNA): TGCAGCGTTGAAGATCTAGCGGGGGGCTCCCAAGAGACCCAGTACTTC.

V is TRBV29-1 and J is TRBJ1-2; unclear D gene. This CDR3 contains 12 residues. Per the germline V gene, CDR1 is SQVTM and CDR2 is ANQGSEA. V was clipped by 7 bases and J by 0 bases, with 9 bases between them. CDR3 coding DNA: TGCAGCGCCGGAGGAGCTAACTATGGCTACACCTTC. Amino acids: CSAGGANYGYTF. Drawing the rest from reference TRBV29-1 and TRBJ1-2, the complete variable domain is SAVISQKPSRDICQRGTSLTIQCQVDSQVTMMFWYRQQPGQSLTLIATANQGSEATYESGFVIDKFPISRPNLTFSTLTVSNMSPEDSSIYLCSAGGANYGYTFGSGTRLTVV.

This chain joins TRBV6-5 and TRBJ2-7; possibly TRBD1 for D (6 bases). The germline V gene encodes CDR1 MNHEY and CDR2 SVGAGI. The germline V and J ends were trimmed by 6 bases and 7 bases, with 19 bases remaining between them. CDR3 length: 14 residues. The CDR3 nucleotides are TGTGCCAGCAGGCAAACCGACAGGTTTGGGGAGCAGTACTTC. It translates to CASRQTDRFGEQYF.

This rearrangement joins TRBV9 to TRBJ2-5, with 7 bases fitting TRBD2. Trimming cost V 6 bases and J 5 bases; bases outside gene matches: 7. The CDR3 has 13 amino acids. The germline CDR1 and CDR2 sequences are SGDLS and YYNGEE. CDR3 region: CASILSGRETQYF. As DNA, the CDR3 is TGTGCCAGCATACTTAGCGGGCGGGAGACCCAGTACTTC.

The chain joins TRBV5-4 to TRBJ2-7, with D maybe TRBD1 (7 bases). Trimming left V 0 bases short and J 2 bases short, with 18 bases between. Germline CDR1 is SGHNT and CDR2 is YYREEE (reference sequence). The CDR3 loop spans 17 amino acids. For the CDR3, the DNA is TGTGCCAGCAGCTTGGGTGCCCGGAGGGGGCTTCCCTACGAGCAGTACTTC. This encodes CASSLGARRGLPYEQYF.

The CDR3 DNA sequence: TGTGCCAGCATCCCACGACAGGGCCCGAACTATGGCTACACCTTC. It is translated as CASIPRQGPNYGYTF. V gene TRBV6-5 combines with J gene TRBJ1-2; TRBD1 aligns across 7 bases. Germline V gives CDR1 MNHEY, CDR2 SVGAGI. J gave up 2 bases and V 7 bases, and 10 bases lay outside the gene matches. The length of the CDR3 is 15 residues.

The V call is TRBV7-2, the J call TRBJ2-1, with unresolved D. Trimming removed 5 bases at V and 0 bases at J, with 11 bases between. The CDR3 covers 15 residues. Germline V gene lookup returns CDR1 SGHTA and CDR2 FQGNSA. CDR3 coding DNA: TGTGCCAGCAGCATTAACTTCCTCTCCTACAATGAGCAGTTCTTC. It translates to CASSINFLSYNEQFF.

The chain uses TRBV7-2 and TRBJ1-6, with D hard to call. CDR1 is SGHTA and CDR2 is FQGNSA in the germline V gene. V dropped 0 bases and J dropped 1 base, with 10 bases sitting between them. The CDR3 spans 17 residues. The CDR3 DNA reads TGTGCCAGCAGCTTAGCGTCAGTATCATCCTATAATTCACCCCTCCACTTT. This gives the protein CASSLASVSSYNSPLHF.

The V gene is TRBV5-4, the J gene TRBJ2-1; 10 bases are shared with TRBD2. The CDR3 runs 15 residues. Germline-derived CDR1 and CDR2 are SGHNT and YYREEE (reference sequence). The V gene end was trimmed by 4 bases and the J gene end by 4 bases; junction bases not matched to a gene: 5. The CDR3 DNA reads TGTGCCAGCAGCCCAGGGACTAGCGTTTACAATGAGCAGTTCTTC. Protein product: CASSPGTSVYNEQFF.

This clone has more than one count but fewer than ten. Here the CDR3 reads CASSLDRNTEAFF. For the CDR3, the DNA is TGCGCCAGCAGCTTGGACAGGAACACTGAAGCTTTCTTT. This chain connects TRBV5-1 to TRBJ1-1; no firm D call. The CDR3 is made up of 13 amino acids. Trimming pared 0 bases from V and 1 base from J, leaving 4 bases between. From germline, CDR1 is SGHRS and CDR2 YFSETQ.

The V and J genes are TRBV6-5 and TRBJ2-1; possibly TRBD2 for D (5 bases). Germline loops: CDR1 MNHEY, CDR2 SVGAGI. V shed 0 bases and J shed 6 bases, with 12 bases lying between them. The CDR3 has 15 amino acids. The CDR3 protein is CASSYSILVVNEQFF. The CDR3 DNA is TGTGCCAGCAGTTACTCGATACTAGTGGTCAATGAGCAGTTCTTC.

The chain carries TRBV7-9 and TRBJ2-3; the match to TRBD1 covers 9 bases. From germline, CDR1 is SEHNR and CDR2 FQNEAQ (reference sequence). The CDR3 spans 15 residues. V was clipped by 5 bases and J by 5 bases; unmatched bases: 8. This CDR3 reads CASSHGQGPIDTQYF. The CDR3 DNA reads TGTGCCAGCAGCCACGGACAGGGGCCCATAGATACGCAGTATTTT.

The chain couples TRBV5-5 to TRBJ2-7, with D hard to call. The germline V gene encodes CDR1 SGHKS and CDR2 YYEKEE (reference sequence). The V and J ends lost 3 bases and 7 bases respectively, with 20 bases between them. CDR3 length: 15 residues. The CDR3 region is CASSSRFIMDREQYF. In nucleotides, the CDR3 is TGTGCCAGCAGCTCGCGGTTCATAATGGATCGGGAGCAGTACTTC.

The V gene is TRBV12-5, the J gene TRBJ2-1; D is possibly TRBD2 (6 bases). CDR1 is LGHNT and CDR2 is FRNRAP in the germline V gene. The CDR3 length is 14 residues. Trimming removed 5 bases from V and 7 bases from J, with 15 bases in between. CDR3 DNA: TGTGCTAGTGGTCCGGGGACTTTGTGGAATGAGCAGTTCTTC. It codes for CASGPGTLWNEQFF.

The V and J genes are TRBV30 and TRBJ1-4; 7 bases fit TRBD1. The V gene end was trimmed by 0 bases and the J gene end by 3 bases; junction bases not matched to a gene: 4. The CDR3 is made up of 15 amino acids. Germline CDR1 is GTSNPN and CDR2 is SVGIG (reference sequence). The CDR3 here is CAWSVEGQPNEKLFF. For the CDR3, the DNA is TGTGCCTGGAGTGTAGAGGGACAGCCTAATGAAAAACTGTTTTTT.

The chain employs TRBV7-8 and TRBJ2-3; 7 bases agree with TRBD1. From germline, CDR1 is SGHVS and CDR2 FQNEAQ. The CDR3 has 16 amino acids. Trimming removed 0 bases from V and 5 bases from J; junction bases left unmatched: 8. DNA for the CDR3: TGTGCCAGCAGCTTAGCCCCCAGGGGGAATATAGATACGCAGTATTTT. This encodes CASSLAPRGNIDTQYF.

This clone has a handful of counts. This chain uses TRBV7-9 with TRBJ2-2, with 10 bases identical to TRBD2. The J segment lost 1 base and the V segment lost 5 bases, leaving 4 bases of the junction unmatched. CDR3 length: 16 residues. The germline V gene has CDR1 SEHNR and CDR2 FQNEAQ (reference sequence). The CDR3 here is CASSPWTSGNTGELFF. The DNA for the CDR3 is TGTGCCAGCAGCCCCTGGACTAGCGGGAACACCGGGGAGCTGTTTTTT.

The CDR3 sequence is CASSTDRSNEKLFF. The CDR3 region has the DNA TGTGCCAGTAGTACTGACAGGAGCAATGAAAAACTGTTTTTT. This sequence joins TRBV19 and TRBJ1-4, with D possibly TRBD1 on 6 matching bases. Between the trimmed V and J ends, which lost 4 bases and 5 bases, there was a span of 11 bases. The germline gives CDR1 LNHDA, CDR2 SQIVND (reference sequence). The CDR3 runs to 14 residues.

This sequence joins TRBV4-1 and TRBJ2-1; D might be TRBD1 (6 bases). The CDR3 consists of 15 residues. Trimming stripped 2 bases from V and 0 bases from J, with 8 bases between. Germline V CDR1 and CDR2: MGHRA, YSYEKL. CDR3 nucleotides: TGCGCCAGCAGCCAACAGGGGAGCTCCTACAATGAGCAGTTCTTC. Translating it yields CASSQQGSSYNEQFF.